This T cell receptor (beta chain) was sequenced for a study of T-cell reconstitution after alpha-beta-depleted transplantation in children. Study-wide results and limits: Counts and diversity of T cells one year after transplant came mostly from newly produced T cells. Some patients owed their high day-60 TCRbeta diversity to surviving recipient T cells and thymic progenitors.

It was with unique molecular identifiers that the TCRbeta library was prepared. One entry per CDR3 protein results from TCRdb running MiXCR on the PCR reads. The table records around 440,000 distinct CDR3 sequences, under 12% of them present only once. V lost 6 bases, J lost 3 bases, and 18 bases stayed unmatched. The CDR3 has 19 amino acids. This clonotype was counted at least ten times. What it binds is not known. V usage is TRBV12-3 or TRBV12-4 and J usage is TRBJ2-7; 12 bases align to TRBD2. This sample comprised PBMCs, obtained before TCRalphabeta/CD19-depleted stem cell transplant. This TCR came from a child aged 2-15 years with inherited bone marrow failure, due to receive a stem cell transplant. The chain's CDR3 is CASSSMTSGSLGILYEQYF. In DNA, the CDR3 is TGTGCCAGCAGCTCCATGACTAGCGGGAGTTTAGGGATTCTCTACGAGCAGTACTTC.